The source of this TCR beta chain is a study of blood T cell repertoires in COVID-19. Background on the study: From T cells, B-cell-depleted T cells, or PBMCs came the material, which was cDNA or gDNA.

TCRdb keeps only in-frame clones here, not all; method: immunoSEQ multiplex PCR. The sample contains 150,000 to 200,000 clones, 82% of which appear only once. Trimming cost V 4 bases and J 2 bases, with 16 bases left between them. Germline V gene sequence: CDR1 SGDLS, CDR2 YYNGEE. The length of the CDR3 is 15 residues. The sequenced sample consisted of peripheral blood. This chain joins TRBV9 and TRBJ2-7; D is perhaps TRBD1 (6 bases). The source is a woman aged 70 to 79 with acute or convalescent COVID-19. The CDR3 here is CASSRGMAATYEQYF. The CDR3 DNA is TGTGCCAGCAGCAGGGGGATGGCAGCCACCTACGAGCAGTACTTC.